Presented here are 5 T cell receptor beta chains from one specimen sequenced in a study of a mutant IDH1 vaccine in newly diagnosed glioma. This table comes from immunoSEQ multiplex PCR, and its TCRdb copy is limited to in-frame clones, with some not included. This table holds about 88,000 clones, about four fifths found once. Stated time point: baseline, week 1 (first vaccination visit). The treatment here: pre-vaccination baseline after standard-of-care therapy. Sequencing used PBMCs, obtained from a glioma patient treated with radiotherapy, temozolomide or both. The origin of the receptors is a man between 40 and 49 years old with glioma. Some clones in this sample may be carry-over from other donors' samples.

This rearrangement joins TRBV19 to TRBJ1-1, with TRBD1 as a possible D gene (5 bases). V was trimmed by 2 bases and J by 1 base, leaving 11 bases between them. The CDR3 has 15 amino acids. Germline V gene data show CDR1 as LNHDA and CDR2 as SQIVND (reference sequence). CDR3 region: CASSITGRWNTEAFF. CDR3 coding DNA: TGTGCCAGTAGTATAACGGGGCGGTGGAACACTGAAGCTTTCTTT.

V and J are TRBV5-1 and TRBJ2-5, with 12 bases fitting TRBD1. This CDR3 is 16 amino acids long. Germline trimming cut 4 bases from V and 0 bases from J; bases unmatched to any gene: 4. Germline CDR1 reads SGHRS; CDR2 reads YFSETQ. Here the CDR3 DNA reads TGCGCCAGCAGCGTCGGGACAGGGGGCAACCAAGAGACCCAGTACTTC. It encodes CASSVGTGGNQETQYF.

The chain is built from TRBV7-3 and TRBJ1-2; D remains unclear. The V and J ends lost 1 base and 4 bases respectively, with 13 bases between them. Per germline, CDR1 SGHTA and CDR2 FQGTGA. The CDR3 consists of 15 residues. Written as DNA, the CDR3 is TGTGCCAGCAGCTTAATGTCCGGACCCCTCTATGGCTACACCTTC. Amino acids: CASSLMSGPLYGYTF.

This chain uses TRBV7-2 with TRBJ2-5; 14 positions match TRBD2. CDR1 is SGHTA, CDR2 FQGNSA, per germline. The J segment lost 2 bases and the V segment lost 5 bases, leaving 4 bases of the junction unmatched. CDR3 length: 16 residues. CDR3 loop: CASSVGTSGGQETQYF. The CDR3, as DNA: TGTGCCAGCAGCGTCGGGACTAGCGGGGGACAAGAGACCCAGTACTTC.

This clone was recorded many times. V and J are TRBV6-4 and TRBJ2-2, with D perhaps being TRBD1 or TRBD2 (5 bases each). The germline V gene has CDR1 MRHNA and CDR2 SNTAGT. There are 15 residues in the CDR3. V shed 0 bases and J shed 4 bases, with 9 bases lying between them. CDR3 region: CASSDSGDPTGELFF. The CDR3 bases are TGTGCCAGCAGTGACTCTGGGGACCCCACCGGGGAGCTGTTTTTT.